This record concerns one TCR beta chain sequence. Its antigen is unknown. Germline values: CDR1 LGHNA, CDR2 YSLEER. V was shortened by 8 bases and J by 4 bases, with 20 bases between the two germline ends. The CDR3 contains 15 residues. Deep sequencing aimed at 1 in 200,000 to 1 in 1 million T cells' resolution. Assay: immunoSEQ multiplex PCR; the TCRdb copy retains only in-frame clones and omits some. The sample lists some 63,000 clones, 90% seen once, with 2.5% to 3.5% in the top ten. These data are taken from a study of cytotoxic CD8 clonotypes in ibrutinib-treated CLL. The wider study: Response samples were drawn at a median of about eleven months of treatment, range 6 to 36. Study-wide points: At ibrutinib response, clonality increased, and at progression it declined back toward baseline. Sample timing was unmatched between remission and later-progressing patients; lymph nodes unstudied.

The chain is built from TRBV4-3 and TRBJ1-1, with D perhaps matching TRBD1 (6 bases). The specimen was PBMCs, collected after 12 months of ibrutinib treatment. This sequence originates from a human donor with chronic lymphocytic leukemia. This CDR3 reads CASRRLGRGGTEAFF. As DNA, the CDR3 is TGCGCCAGCCGGCGATTGGGCAGGGGCGGCACTGAAGCTTTCTTT.